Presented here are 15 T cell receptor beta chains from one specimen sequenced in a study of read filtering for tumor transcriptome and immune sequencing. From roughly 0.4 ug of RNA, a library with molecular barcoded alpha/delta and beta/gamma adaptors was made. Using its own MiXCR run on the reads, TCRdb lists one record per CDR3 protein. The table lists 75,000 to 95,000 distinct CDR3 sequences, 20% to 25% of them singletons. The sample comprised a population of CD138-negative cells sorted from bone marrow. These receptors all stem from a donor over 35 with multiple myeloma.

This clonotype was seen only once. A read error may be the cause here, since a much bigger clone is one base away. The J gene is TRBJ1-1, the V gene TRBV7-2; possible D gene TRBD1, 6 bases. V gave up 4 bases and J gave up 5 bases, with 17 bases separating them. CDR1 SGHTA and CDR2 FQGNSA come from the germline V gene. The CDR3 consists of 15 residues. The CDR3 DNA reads TGTGCCAGCAGCTCCTACCGGGGGGCGGGGACTGAAGCTTTCTTT. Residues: CASSSYRGAGTEAFF.

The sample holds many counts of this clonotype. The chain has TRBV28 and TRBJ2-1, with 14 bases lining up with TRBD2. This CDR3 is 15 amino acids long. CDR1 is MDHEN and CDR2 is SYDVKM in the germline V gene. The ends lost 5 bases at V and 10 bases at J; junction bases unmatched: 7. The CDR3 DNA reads TGTGCCAGCAGTCGTCCCGGGACTAGCGGGGGAGAGCAGTTCTTC. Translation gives CASSRPGTSGGEQFF.

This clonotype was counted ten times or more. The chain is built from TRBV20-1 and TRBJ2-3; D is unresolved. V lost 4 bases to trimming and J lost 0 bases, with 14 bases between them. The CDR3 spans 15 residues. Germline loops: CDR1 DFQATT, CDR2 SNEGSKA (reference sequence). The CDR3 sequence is CSAIGPSTSTDTQYF. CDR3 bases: TGCAGTGCTATTGGGCCCTCAACTAGCACAGATACGCAGTATTTT.

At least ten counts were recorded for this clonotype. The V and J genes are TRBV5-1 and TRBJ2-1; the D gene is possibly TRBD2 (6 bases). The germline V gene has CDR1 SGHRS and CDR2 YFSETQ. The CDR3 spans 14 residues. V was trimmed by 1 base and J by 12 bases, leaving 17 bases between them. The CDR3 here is CASSLYRQGLGQFF. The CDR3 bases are TGCGCCAGCAGCTTGTATCGTCAGGGACTGGGGCAGTTCTTC.

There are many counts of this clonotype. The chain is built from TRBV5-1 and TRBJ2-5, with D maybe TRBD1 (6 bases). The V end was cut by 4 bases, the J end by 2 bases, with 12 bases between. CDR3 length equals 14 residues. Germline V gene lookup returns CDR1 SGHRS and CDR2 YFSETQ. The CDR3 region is CASSPGQRQETQYF. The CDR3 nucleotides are TGCGCCAGCAGCCCCGGACAGCGTCAAGAGACCCAGTACTTC.

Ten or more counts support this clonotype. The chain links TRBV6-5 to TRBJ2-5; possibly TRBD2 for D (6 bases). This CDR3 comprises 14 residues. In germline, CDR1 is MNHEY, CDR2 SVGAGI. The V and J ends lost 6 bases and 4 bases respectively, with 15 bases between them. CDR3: CASRAGNGVETQYF. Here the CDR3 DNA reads TGTGCCAGCAGGGCGGGGAACGGCGTAGAGACCCAGTACTTC.

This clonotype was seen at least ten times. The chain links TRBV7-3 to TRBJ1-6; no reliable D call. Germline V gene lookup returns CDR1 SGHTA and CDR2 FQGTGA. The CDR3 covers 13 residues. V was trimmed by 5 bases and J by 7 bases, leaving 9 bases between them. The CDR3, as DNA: TGTGCCAGCAGCCATTACTACAATTCACCCCTCCACTTT. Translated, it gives CASSHYYNSPLHF.

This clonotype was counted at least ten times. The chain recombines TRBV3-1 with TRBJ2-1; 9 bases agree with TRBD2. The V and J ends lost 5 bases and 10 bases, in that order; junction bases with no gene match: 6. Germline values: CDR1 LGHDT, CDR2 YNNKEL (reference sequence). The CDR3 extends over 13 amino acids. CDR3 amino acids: CASSSRTSVEQFF. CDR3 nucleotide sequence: TGTGCCAGCAGCTCCCGGACTAGCGTCGAGCAGTTCTTC.

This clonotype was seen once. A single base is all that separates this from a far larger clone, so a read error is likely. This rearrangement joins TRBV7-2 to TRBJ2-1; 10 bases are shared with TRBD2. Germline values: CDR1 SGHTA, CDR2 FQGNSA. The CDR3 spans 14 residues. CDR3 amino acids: CASSSGGDYYEQFF. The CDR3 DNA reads TGTGCCAGCTCAAGCGGGGGGGACTACTATGAGCAGTTCTTC.

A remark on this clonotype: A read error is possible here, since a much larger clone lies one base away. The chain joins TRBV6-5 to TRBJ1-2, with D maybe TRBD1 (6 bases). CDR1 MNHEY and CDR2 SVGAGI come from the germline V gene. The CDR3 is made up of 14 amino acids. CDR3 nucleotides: TGTGCCAGCAGCCCACAGGGAGTTGACTATGGCCACACCTTC. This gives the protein CASSPQGVDYGHTF.

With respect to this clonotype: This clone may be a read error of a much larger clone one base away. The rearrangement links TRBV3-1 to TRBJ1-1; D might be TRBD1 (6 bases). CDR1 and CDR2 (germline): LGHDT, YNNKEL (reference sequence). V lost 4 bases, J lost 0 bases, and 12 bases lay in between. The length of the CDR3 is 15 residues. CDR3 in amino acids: CASSRFGQLNTEAFF. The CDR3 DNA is TGTGCCAGCAGCCGATTCGGACAGTTGAACACTGAAGCTTTCTTT.

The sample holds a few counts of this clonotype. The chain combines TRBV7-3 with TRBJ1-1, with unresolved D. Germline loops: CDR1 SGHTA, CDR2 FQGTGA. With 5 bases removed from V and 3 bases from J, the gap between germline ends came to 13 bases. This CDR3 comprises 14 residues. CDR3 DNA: TGTGCCAGCAGCCCGACGCCTGGGGACACTGAAGCTTTCTTT. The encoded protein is CASSPTPGDTEAFF.

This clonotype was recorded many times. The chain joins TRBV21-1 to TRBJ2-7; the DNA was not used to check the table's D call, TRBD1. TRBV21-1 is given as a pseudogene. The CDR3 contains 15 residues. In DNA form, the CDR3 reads TGTGCCAGCAGTTACTCGGGACCCAAGACCTACGAGCAGTACTTC. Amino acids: CASSYSGPKTYEQYF.

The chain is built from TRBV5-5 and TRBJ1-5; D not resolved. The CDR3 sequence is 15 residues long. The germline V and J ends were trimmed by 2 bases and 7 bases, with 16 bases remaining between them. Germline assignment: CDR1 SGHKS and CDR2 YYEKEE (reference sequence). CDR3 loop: CASSFNEVREQPQHF. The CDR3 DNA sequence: TGTGCCAGCAGCTTCAACGAAGTAAGGGAGCAGCCCCAGCATTTT.

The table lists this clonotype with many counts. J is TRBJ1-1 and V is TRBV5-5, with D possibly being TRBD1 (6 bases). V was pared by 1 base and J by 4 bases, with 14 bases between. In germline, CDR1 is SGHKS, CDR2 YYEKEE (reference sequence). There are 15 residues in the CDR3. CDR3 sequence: CASSLFDRLGTEAFF. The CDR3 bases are TGTGCCAGCAGCTTGTTCGACAGGCTCGGCACTGAAGCTTTCTTT.